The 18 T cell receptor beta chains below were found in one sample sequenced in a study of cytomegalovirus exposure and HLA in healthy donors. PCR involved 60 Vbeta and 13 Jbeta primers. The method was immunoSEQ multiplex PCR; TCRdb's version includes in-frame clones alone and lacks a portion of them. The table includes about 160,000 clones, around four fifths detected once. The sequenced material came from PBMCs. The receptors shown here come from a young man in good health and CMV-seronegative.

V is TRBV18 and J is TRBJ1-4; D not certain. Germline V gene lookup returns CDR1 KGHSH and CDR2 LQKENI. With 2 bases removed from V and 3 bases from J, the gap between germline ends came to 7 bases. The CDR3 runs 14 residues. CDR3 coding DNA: TGTGCCAGCTCACCAGGAGTACCTAATGAAAAACTGTTTTTT. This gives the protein CASSPGVPNEKLFF.

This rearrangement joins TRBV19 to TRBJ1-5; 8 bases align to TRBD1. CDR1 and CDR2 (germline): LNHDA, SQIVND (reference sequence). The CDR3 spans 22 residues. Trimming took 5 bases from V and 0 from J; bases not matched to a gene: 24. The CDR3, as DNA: TGTGCCAGTAGTTGGGGTTCAATGAACATTAGATTGGACAGGGATAGCAATCAGCCCCAGCATTTT. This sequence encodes CASSWGSMNIRLDRDSNQPQHF.

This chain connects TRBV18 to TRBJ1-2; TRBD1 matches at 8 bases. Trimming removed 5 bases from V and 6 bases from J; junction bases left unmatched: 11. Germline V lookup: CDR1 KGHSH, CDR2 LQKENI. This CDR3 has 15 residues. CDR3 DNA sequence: TGTGCCAGCTCATCCGAGCTGACAGGGGATCATGGCTACACCTTC. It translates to CASSSELTGDHGYTF.

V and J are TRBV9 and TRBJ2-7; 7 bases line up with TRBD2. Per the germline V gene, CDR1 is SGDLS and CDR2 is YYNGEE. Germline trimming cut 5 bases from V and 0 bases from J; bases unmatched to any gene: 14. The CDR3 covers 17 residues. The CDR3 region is CASSPGRTFGTSYEQYF. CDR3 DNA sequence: TGTGCCAGCAGTCCCGGGAGGACGTTTGGTACCTCCTACGAGCAGTACTTC.

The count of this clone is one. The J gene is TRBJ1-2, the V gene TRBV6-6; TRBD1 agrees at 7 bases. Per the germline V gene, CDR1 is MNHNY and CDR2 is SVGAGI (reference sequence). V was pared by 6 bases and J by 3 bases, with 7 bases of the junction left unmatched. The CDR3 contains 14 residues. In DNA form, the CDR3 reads TGTGCCAGCAGCCAATACGGGACAGACTATGGCTACACCTTC. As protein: CASSQYGTDYGYTF.

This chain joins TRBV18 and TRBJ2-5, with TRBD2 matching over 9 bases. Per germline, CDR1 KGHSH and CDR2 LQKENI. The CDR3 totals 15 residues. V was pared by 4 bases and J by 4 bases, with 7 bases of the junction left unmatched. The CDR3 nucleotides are TGTGCCAGCTCACAGACTAGCGGAATGGCAGAGACCCAGTACTTC. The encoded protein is CASSQTSGMAETQYF.

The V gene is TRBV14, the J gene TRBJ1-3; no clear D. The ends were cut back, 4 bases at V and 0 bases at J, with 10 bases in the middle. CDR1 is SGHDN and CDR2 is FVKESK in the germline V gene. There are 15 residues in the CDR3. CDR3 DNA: TGTGCCAGCAGCCGCGCGGGGTTCTCTGGAAACACCATATATTTT. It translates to CASSRAGFSGNTIYF.

The DNA of the CDR3 is TGTGCCAGCAGCCAAACGGGGGGGGGAGGCGAATACGAGCAGTACTTC. Residues: CASSQTGGGGEYEQYF. The gene calls are TRBV4-2 and TRBJ2-7; TRBD2 aligns across 8 bases. The germline CDR1 and CDR2 sequences are LGHNA and YNFKEQ. V dropped 2 bases and J dropped 4; count of bases not matched to a gene: 10. The CDR3 is made up of 16 amino acids.

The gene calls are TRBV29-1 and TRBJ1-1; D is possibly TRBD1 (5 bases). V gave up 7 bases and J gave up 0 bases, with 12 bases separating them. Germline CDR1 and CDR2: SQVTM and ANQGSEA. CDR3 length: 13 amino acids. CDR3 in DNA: TGCAGCGCCGCAGGGAGGATGAACACTGAAGCTTTCTTT. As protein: CSAAGRMNTEAFF.

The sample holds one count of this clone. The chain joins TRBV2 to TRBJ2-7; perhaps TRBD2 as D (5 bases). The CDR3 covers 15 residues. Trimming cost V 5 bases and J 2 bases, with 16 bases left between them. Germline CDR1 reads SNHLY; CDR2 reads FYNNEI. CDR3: CASSIGREHTYEQYF. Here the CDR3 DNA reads TGTGCCAGCAGTATAGGACGGGAACACACCTACGAGCAGTACTTC.

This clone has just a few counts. CDR3 in amino acids: CASSKGQGQETQYF. The CDR3 bases are TGTGCCAGCAGCAAGGGACAGGGCCAAGAGACCCAGTACTTC. This chain joins TRBV7-9 and TRBJ2-5; TRBD1 matches at 9 bases. The V gene end was trimmed by 5 bases and the J gene end by 1 base; junction bases not matched to a gene: 2. The CDR3 sequence is 14 residues long. The germline CDR1 and CDR2 sequences are SEHNR and FQNEAQ (reference sequence).

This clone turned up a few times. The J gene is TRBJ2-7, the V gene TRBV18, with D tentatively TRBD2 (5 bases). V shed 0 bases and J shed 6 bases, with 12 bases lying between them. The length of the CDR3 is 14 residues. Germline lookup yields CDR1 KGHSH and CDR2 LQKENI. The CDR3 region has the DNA TGTGCCAGCTCACCACCCAACCTAGGAGGCGAGCAGTACTTC. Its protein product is CASSPPNLGGEQYF.

DNA of the CDR3: TGTGCCAGCAGCTTAGCGGAGGGAGGCCAGCCCCAGCATTTT. Translating gives CASSLAEGGQPQHF. The V gene is TRBV7-8, the J gene TRBJ1-5, with D unresolved. CDR3 length: 14 amino acids. Trimming left V 0 bases short and J 7 bases short, with 10 bases between. Germline V lookup: CDR1 SGHVS, CDR2 FQNEAQ.

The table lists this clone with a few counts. The CDR3 nucleotides read TGTGCCAGCAGTTACGCTCCAGAGGTATTTGGAGAAAAACTGTTTTTT. Its protein is CASSYAPEVFGEKLFF. The chain employs TRBV6-6 and TRBJ1-4; D is uncertain. The CDR3 length is 16 residues. V dropped 2 bases and J dropped 8 bases, with 18 bases sitting between them. Germline V gene sequence: CDR1 MNHNY, CDR2 SVGAGI (reference sequence).

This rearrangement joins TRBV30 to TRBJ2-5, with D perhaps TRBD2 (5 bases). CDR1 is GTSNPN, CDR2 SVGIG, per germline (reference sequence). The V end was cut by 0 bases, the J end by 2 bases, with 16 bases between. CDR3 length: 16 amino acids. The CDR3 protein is CAWSVPYARGQETQYF. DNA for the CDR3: TGTGCCTGGAGTGTACCCTATGCCCGGGGTCAAGAGACCCAGTACTTC.

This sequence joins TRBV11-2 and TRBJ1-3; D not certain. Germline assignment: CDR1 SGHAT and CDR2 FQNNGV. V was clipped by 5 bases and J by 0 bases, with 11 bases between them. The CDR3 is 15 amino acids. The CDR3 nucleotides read TGTGCCAGCAGCCCCCTTAGACTCTCTGGAAACACCATATATTTT. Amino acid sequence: CASSPLRLSGNTIYF. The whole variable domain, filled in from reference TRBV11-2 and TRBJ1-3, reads EAGVAQSPRYKIIEKRQSVAFWCNPISGHATLYWYQQILGQGPKLLIQFQNNGVVDDSQLPKDRFSAERLKGVDSTLKIQPAKLEDSAVYLCASSPLRLSGNTIYFGEGSWLTVV.

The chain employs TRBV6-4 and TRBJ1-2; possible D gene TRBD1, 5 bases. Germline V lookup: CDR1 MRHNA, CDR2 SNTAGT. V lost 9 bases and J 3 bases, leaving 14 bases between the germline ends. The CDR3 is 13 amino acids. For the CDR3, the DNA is TGTGCCAGTCGGGACGGGGAGGACTATGGCTACACCTTC. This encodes CASRDGEDYGYTF.

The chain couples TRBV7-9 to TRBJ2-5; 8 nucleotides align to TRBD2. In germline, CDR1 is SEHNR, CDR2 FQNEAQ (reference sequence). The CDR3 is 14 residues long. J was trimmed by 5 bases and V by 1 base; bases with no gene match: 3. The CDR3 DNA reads TGTGCCAGCAGCTTAGTCGGCGGGGGGGAGACCCAGTACTTC. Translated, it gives CASSLVGGGETQYF.